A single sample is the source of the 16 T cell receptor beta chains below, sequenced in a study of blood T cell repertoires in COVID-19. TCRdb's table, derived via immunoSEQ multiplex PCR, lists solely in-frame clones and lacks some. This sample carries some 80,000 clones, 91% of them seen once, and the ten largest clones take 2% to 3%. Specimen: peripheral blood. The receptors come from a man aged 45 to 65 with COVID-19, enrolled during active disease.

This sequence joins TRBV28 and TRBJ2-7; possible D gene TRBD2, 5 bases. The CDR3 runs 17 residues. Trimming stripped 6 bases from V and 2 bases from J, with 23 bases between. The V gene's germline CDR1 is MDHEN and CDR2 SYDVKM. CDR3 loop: CASRSRTWAGTPYEQYF. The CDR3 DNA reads TGTGCCAGCAGATCTAGGACTTGGGCAGGAACCCCCTACGAGCAGTACTTC.

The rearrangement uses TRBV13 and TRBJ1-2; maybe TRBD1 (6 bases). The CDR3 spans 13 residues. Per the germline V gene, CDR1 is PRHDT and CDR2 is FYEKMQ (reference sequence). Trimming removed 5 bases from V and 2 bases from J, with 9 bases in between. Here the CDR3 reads CASSPGQNYGYTF. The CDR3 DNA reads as TGTGCCAGCAGCCCGGGACAAAACTATGGCTACACCTTC.

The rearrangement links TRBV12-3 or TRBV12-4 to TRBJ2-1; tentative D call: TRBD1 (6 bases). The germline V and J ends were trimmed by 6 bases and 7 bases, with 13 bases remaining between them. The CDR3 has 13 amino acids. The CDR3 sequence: CASRQGGWNEQFF. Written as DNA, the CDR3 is TGTGCCAGCAGGCAAGGGGGATGGAATGAGCAGTTCTTC.

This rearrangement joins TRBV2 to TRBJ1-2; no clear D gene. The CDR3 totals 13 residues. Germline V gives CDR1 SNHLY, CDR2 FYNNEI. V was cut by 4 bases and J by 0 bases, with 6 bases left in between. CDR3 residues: CASSAGSNYGYTF. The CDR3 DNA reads TGTGCCAGCAGTGCGGGATCTAACTATGGCTACACCTTC.

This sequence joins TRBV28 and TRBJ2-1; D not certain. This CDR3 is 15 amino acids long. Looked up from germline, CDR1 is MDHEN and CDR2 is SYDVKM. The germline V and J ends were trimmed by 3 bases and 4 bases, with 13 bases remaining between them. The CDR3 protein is CASSFDHSSYNEQFF. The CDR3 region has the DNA TGTGCCAGCAGTTTCGATCACAGTTCGTACAATGAGCAGTTCTTC. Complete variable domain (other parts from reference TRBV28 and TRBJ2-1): DVKVTQSSRYLVKRTGEKVFLECVQDMDHENMFWYRQDPGLGLRLIYFSYDVKMKEKGDIPEGYSVSREKKERFSLILESASTNQTSMYLCASSFDHSSYNEQFFGPGTRLTVL.

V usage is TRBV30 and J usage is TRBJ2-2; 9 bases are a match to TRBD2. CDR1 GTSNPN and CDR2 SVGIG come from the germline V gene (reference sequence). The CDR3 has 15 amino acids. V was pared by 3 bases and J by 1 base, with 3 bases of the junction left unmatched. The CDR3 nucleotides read TGTGCCTGGAGGCGGGAGGGGGAGAACACCGGGGAGCTGTTTTTT. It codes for CAWRREGENTGELFF.

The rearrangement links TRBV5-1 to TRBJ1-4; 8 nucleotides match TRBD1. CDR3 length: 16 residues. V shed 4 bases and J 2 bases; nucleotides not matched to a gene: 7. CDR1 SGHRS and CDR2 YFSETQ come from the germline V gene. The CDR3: CASSPGQGRTNEKLFF. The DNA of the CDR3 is TGCGCCAGCAGCCCCGGACAGGGCCGCACTAATGAAAAACTGTTTTTT.

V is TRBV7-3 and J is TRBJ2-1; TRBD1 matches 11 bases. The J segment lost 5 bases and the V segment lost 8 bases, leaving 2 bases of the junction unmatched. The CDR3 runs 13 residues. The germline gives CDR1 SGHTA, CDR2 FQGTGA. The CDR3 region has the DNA TGTGCCAGCGGGACAGGGGGTCACAATGAGCAGTTCTTC. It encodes CASGTGGHNEQFF.

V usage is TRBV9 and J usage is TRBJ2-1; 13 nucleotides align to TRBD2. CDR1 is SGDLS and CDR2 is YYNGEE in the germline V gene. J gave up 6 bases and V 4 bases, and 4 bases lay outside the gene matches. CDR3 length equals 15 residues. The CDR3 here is CASSLGTSGANEQFF. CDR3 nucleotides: TGTGCCAGCAGCCTCGGGACTAGCGGGGCCAATGAGCAGTTCTTC.

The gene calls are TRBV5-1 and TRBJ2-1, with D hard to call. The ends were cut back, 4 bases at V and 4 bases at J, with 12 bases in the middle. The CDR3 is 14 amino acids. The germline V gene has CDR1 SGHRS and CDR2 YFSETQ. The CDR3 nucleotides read TGCGCCAGCAGCCTGGGCGGTTCATACAATGAGCAGTTCTTC. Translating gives CASSLGGSYNEQFF.

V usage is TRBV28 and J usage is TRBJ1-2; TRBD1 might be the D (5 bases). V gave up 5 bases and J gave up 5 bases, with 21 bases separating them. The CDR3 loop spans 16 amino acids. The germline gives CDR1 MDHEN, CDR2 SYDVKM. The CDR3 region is CASSNGDGRFGYGYTF. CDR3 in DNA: TGTGCCAGCAGTAACGGGGACGGGAGATTTGGGTATGGCTACACCTTC.

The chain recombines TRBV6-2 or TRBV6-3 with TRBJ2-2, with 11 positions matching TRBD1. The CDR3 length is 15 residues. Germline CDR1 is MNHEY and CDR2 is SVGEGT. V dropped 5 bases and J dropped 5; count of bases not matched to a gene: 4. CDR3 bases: TGTGCCAGCAGTGAGGGGACAGGGGGAACCGGGGAGCTGTTTTTT. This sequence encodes CASSEGTGGTGELFF.

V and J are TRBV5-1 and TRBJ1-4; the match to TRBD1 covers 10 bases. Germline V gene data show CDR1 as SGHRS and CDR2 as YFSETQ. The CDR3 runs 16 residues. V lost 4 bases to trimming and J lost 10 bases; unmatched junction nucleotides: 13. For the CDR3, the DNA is TGCGCCAGCAGCGCATATCCCGGGACAGGGGAGGCAAAACTGTTTTTT. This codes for CASSAYPGTGEAKLFF. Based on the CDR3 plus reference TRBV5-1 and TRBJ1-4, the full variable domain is KAGVTQTPRYLIKTRGQQVTLSCSPISGHRSVSWYQQTPGQGLQFLFEYFSETQRNKGNFPGRFSGRQFSNSRSEMNVSTLELGDSALYLCASSAYPGTGEAKLFFGSGTQLSVL.

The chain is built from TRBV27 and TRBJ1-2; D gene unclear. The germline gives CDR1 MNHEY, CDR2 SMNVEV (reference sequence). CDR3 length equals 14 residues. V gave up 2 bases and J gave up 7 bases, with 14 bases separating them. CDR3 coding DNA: TGTGCCAGCAGTTTAGGTCGGGGTAGGAGTGGCTACACCTTC. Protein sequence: CASSLGRGRSGYTF.

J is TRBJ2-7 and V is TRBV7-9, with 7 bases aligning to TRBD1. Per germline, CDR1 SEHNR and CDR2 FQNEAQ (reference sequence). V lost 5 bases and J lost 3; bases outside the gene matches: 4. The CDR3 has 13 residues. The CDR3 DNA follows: TGTGCCAGCAGCAGACAGGGCGGCTACGAGCAGTACTTC. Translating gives CASSRQGGYEQYF.

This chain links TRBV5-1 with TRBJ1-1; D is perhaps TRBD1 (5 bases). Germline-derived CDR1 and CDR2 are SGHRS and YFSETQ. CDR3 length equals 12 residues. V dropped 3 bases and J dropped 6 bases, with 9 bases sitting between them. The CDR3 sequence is CASSSEQAEAFF. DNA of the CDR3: TGCGCCAGCAGCTCTGAACAGGCTGAAGCTTTCTTT. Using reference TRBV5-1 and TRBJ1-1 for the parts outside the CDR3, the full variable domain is KAGVTQTPRYLIKTRGQQVTLSCSPISGHRSVSWYQQTPGQGLQFLFEYFSETQRNKGNFPGRFSGRQFSNSRSEMNVSTLELGDSALYLCASSSEQAEAFFGQGTRLTVV.